Sequencing of this TCR beta chain was carried out in a study of blood T cell repertoires in COVID-19. The germline CDR1 and CDR2 sequences are SSHAT and FNYEAQ (reference sequence). CDR3 length equals 16 residues. Concerning this clone itself: A read error may account for a junction end that differs from germline.

Original analysis: From reference gene primer amplification, estimates of nucleated cell counts were derived. Assay: immunoSEQ multiplex PCR; the TCRdb copy retains only in-frame clones and omits some. V and J calls and clone size come straight from that table; D and trimming were deduced from the DNA. This sample has about 400,000 clones, with 85% to 90% found just once. This TCR came from a woman in her twenties or thirties who had recovered from COVID-19. Sequencing was done on a sample of PBMCs or T cells enriched from blood (not recorded which). The rearrangement uses TRBV7-7 and TRBJ2-2; 9 nucleotides line up with TRBD2. CDR3 coding DNA: TGTGCTAGCAGCTCTTTAGCGGGGGCGAACACCGGGGAGCTGTTTTTT. It codes for CASSSLAGANTGELFF.